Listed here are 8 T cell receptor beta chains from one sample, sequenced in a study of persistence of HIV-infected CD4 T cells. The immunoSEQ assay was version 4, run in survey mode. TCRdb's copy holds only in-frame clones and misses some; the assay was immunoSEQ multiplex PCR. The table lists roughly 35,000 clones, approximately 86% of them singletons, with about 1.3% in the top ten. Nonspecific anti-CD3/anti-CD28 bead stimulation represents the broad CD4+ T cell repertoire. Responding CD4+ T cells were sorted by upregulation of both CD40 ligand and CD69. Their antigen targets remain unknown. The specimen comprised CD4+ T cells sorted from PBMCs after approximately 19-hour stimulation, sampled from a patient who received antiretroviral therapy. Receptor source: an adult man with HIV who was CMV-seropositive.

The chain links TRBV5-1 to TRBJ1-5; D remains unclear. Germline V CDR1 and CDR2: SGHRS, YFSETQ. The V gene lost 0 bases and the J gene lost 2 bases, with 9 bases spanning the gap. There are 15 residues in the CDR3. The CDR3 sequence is CASSLGPGGNQPQHF. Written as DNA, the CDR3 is TGCGCCAGCAGCTTGGGTCCGGGAGGCAATCAGCCCCAGCATTTT.

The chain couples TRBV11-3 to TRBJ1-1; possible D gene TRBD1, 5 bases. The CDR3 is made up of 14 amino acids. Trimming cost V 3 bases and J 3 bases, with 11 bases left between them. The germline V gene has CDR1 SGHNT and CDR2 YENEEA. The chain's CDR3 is CASSFDSLDTEAFF. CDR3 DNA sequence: TGTGCCAGCAGCTTCGACAGCCTGGACACTGAAGCTTTCTTT.

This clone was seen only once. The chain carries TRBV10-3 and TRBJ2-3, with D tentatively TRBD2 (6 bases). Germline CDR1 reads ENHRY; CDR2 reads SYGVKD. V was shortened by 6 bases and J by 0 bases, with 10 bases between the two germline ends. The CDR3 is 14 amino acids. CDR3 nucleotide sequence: TGTGCCATCAGGACCGGGACTAGCACAGATACGCAGTATTTT. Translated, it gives CAIRTGTSTDTQYF.

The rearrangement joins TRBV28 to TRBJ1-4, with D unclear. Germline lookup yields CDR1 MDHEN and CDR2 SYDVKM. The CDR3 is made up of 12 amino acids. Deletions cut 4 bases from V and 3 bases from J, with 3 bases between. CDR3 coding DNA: TGTGCCAGCAGTTCGCCTAATGAAAAACTGTTTTTT. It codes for CASSSPNEKLFF. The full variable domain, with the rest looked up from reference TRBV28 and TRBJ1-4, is DVKVTQSSRYLVKRTGEKVFLECVQDMDHENMFWYRQDPGLGLRLIYFSYDVKMKEKGDIPEGYSVSREKKERFSLILESASTNQTSMYLCASSSPNEKLFFGSGTQLSVL.

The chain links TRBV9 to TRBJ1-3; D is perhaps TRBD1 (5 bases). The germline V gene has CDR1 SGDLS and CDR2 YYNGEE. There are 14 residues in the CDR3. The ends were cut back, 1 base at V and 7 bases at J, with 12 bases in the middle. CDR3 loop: CASSVWSGSNTIYF. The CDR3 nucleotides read TGTGCCAGCAGCGTATGGTCAGGGTCGAACACCATATATTTT.

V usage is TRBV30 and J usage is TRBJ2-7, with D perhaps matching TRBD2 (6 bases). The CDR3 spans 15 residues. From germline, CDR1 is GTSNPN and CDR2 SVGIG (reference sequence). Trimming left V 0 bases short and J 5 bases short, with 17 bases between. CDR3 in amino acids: CAWSVVRGTRNEQYF. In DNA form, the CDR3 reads TGTGCCTGGAGTGTAGTAAGAGGGACTCGGAACGAGCAGTACTTC.

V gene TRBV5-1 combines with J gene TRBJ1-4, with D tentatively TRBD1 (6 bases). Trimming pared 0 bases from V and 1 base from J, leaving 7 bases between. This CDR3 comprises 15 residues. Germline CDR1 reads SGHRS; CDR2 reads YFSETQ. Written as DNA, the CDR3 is TGCGCCAGCAGCTTGGAGGGGGGAACTAATGAAAAACTGTTTTTT. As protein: CASSLEGGTNEKLFF. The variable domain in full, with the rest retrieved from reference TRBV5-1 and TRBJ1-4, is KAGVTQTPRYLIKTRGQQVTLSCSPISGHRSVSWYQQTPGQGLQFLFEYFSETQRNKGNFPGRFSGRQFSNSRSEMNVSTLELGDSALYLCASSLEGGTNEKLFFGSGTQLSVL.

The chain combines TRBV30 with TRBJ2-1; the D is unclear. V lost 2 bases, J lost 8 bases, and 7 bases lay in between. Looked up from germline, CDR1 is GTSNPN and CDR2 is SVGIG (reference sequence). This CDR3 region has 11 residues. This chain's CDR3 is CAWSPRDEQFF. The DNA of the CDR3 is TGTGCCTGGAGTCCAAGGGATGAGCAGTTCTTC.